The 24 T cell receptor beta chains in this list originate from one sample, sequenced in a study of cytomegalovirus exposure and HLA in healthy donors (dated by TCRdb to about 2017). Library generation was performed with the immunoSEQ multiplex PCR assay. The table comes from immuneACCESS by way of TCRdb, which keeps in-frame sequences with V and J called. Part of the clones is missing from these tables; in studies checked, under half for an unresolved V gene and the rest for unknown reasons. Here the sample has about 250,000 clones; over 75% occur a single time. The biggest ten clones account for 12% of the sample. Sample: PBMCs. Receptor source: a man between 18 and 35 years old in good health and CMV-seropositive.

This clone was detected only once. The chain has TRBV30 and TRBJ2-3; tentative D call: TRBD2 (5 bases). The germline V gene encodes CDR1 GTSNPN and CDR2 SVGIG (reference sequence). CDR3 length: 14 residues. With 0 bases removed from V and 4 bases from J, the gap between germline ends came to 11 bases. The CDR3 coding sequence is TGTGCCTGGAGTGTAGGGCTAGCAGCAGATACGCAGTATTTT. Translation: CAWSVGLAADTQYF.

This chain links TRBV7-3 with TRBJ2-1; no firm D call. Germline V gene data show CDR1 as SGHTA and CDR2 as FQGTGA. The ends were cut back, 2 bases at V and 5 bases at J, with 13 bases in the middle. The CDR3 consists of 15 residues. CDR3 amino acids: CASSLGLRSHNEQFF. Written as DNA, the CDR3 is TGTGCCAGCAGCTTAGGTCTTCGGTCCCACAATGAGCAGTTCTTC.

Turning to this clone: Additional DNA sequences in this sample encode the identical CDR3. The rearrangement joins TRBV6-6 to TRBJ1-1; no definite D call. The CDR3 runs 14 residues. Per germline, CDR1 MNHNY and CDR2 SVGAGI (reference sequence). The V end lost 0 bases, the J end lost 0 bases, and 5 bases lay between the germline ends. CDR3 coding DNA: TGTGCCAGCAGTTACTCACATTTGAACACTGAAGCTTTCTTT. Its protein product is CASSYSHLNTEAFF.

The V call is TRBV13, the J call TRBJ2-1, with 8 positions matching TRBD2. Trimming took 4 bases from V and 2 from J; bases not matched to a gene: 7. The CDR3 has 16 residues. Germline V gene sequence: CDR1 PRHDT, CDR2 FYEKMQ (reference sequence). This chain's CDR3 is CASSSRLAPTYNEQFF. CDR3 sequence (DNA): TGTGCCAGCAGCTCTAGACTAGCGCCCACCTACAATGAGCAGTTCTTC.

The chain employs TRBV27 and TRBJ2-4, with D unresolved. Germline CDR1 is MNHEY and CDR2 is SMNVEV (reference sequence). This CDR3 contains 14 residues. V was clipped by 3 bases and J by 7 bases, with 13 bases between them. The CDR3 loop is CASSFKGYWNIQYF. The CDR3 DNA follows: TGTGCCAGCAGTTTTAAGGGATATTGGAACATTCAGTACTTC.

V gene TRBV5-4 combines with J gene TRBJ2-2; TRBD1 might be the D (5 bases). The CDR3 is 13 amino acids. Germline V lookup: CDR1 SGHNT, CDR2 YYREEE (reference sequence). V lost 3 bases and J lost 2, with 5 bases in between. CDR3: CASSWTNTGELFF. The DNA for the CDR3 is TGTGCCAGCAGCTGGACAAACACCGGGGAGCTGTTTTTT.

The chain has TRBV1 and TRBJ2-6; TRBD2 reflects the table's D call only, with no check against the DNA. TRBV1 is a documented pseudogene. This CDR3 region has 20 residues. The CDR3 protein is CTSSHYGTSGHYSGANVLTF. For the CDR3, the DNA is TGCACCAGCAGCCATTATGGGACTAGCGGACACTACTCTGGGGCCAACGTCCTGACTTTC.

This rearrangement joins TRBV28 to TRBJ2-7, with D perhaps TRBD1 (6 bases). The CDR3 totals 16 residues. Germline V gives CDR1 MDHEN, CDR2 SYDVKM. Between the trimmed V and J ends, which lost 3 bases and 2 bases, there was a span of 17 bases. The CDR3 coding sequence is TGTGCCAGCAGTTTCCGCCGGGACACCCAAACCTACGAGCAGTACTTC. This codes for CASSFRRDTQTYEQYF.

The chain joins TRBV7-9 to TRBJ2-7, with D possibly being TRBD1 (6 bases). V was clipped by 4 bases and J by 3 bases, with 25 bases between them. Germline lookup yields CDR1 SEHNR and CDR2 FQNEAQ (reference sequence). This CDR3 comprises 18 residues. Here the CDR3 DNA reads TGTGCCAGCAGCTGGAAGCAGGGGCCAACCTTTAACCTCTACGAGCAGTACTTC. This translates into CASSWKQGPTFNLYEQYF.

This clone was observed a handful of times. V gene TRBV18 combines with J gene TRBJ2-2; 8 bases agree with TRBD2. Germline V gene data show CDR1 as KGHSH and CDR2 as LQKENI. Trimming at V came to 2 bases and at J to 4 bases, leaving 12 bases not matched to a gene. This CDR3 is built from 18 residues. CDR3 loop: CASSPTNSGGRVTGELFF. The CDR3 DNA reads as TGTGCCAGCTCACCAACGAATTCGGGGGGGCGCGTCACCGGGGAGCTGTTTTTT. The full variable domain, completed using reference TRBV18 and TRBJ2-2, is NAGVMQNPRHLVRRRGQEARLRCSPMKGHSHVYWYRQLPEEGLKFMVYLQKENIIDESGMPKERFSAEFPKEGPSILRIQQVVRGDSAAYFCASSPTNSGGRVTGELFFGEGSRLTVL.

J is TRBJ2-1 and V is TRBV4-1; 12 nucleotides agree with TRBD2. This CDR3 spans 16 amino acids. V lost 3 bases and J lost 8; bases outside the gene matches: 8. Per the germline V gene, CDR1 is MGHRA and CDR2 is YSYEKL. This chain's CDR3 is CASSHSRLAGVDEQFF. The DNA for the CDR3 is TGCGCCAGCAGCCACTCCCGACTAGCGGGAGTGGATGAGCAGTTCTTC.

The V call is TRBV28, the J call TRBJ2-7; 7 nucleotides align to TRBD1. The CDR3 has 14 residues. Germline V CDR1 and CDR2: MDHEN, SYDVKM. V trimming: 4 bases; J trimming: 2 bases; junction bases outside the gene matches: 5. The CDR3 nucleotides read TGTGCCAGCAGTTCGCCGGGACAGCCCTACGAGCAGTACTTC. Protein sequence: CASSSPGQPYEQYF.

This chain joins TRBV4-1 and TRBJ2-6; no clear D gene. The CDR3 has 16 amino acids. V was pared by 3 bases and J by 1 base, with 10 bases between. Germline CDR1 and CDR2: MGHRA and YSYEKL. DNA of the CDR3: TGCGCCAGCAGCCACGGTGCTCCTTCTGGGGCCAACGTCCTGACTTTC. It translates to CASSHGAPSGANVLTF.

The chain joins TRBV6-1 to TRBJ2-7; a weak D match, TRBD2 (6 bases). The V end was cut by 5 bases, the J end by 3 bases, with 17 bases between. This CDR3 contains 15 residues. Germline CDR1 and CDR2: MNHNS and SASEGT. The CDR3 DNA reads as TGTGCCAGCAGTCAATCCGGGACTGCCAACTACGAGCAGTACTTC. This gives the protein CASSQSGTANYEQYF.

The J gene is TRBJ1-2, the V gene TRBV6-5; unclear D gene. Trimming took 6 bases from V and 6 from J, leaving 17 bases between them. Germline values: CDR1 MNHEY, CDR2 SVGAGI. The CDR3 extends over 14 amino acids. The CDR3 protein is CASSPTVTLHGYTF. The CDR3 nucleotides read TGTGCCAGCAGCCCCACCGTAACTTTGCATGGCTACACCTTC.

This chain connects TRBV2 to TRBJ2-5, with a tentative D call TRBD2 (6 bases). CDR1 and CDR2 from the germline V gene are SNHLY and FYNNEI. The ends were cut back, 2 bases at V and 5 bases at J, with 9 bases in the middle. The CDR3 is 13 residues long. The CDR3 region has the DNA TGTGCCAGCAGTGAATACGGGAGTGAGACCCAGTACTTC. Translated, it gives CASSEYGSETQYF.

This clone was counted once. At the DNA level, this CDR3 is encoded by other sequences in the same sample as well. The rearrangement links TRBV2 to TRBJ1-2, with D perhaps matching TRBD1 (6 bases). The ends were cut back, 1 base at V and 4 bases at J, with 7 bases in the middle. This CDR3 spans 13 amino acids. Germline lookup yields CDR1 SNHLY and CDR2 FYNNEI. The CDR3 loop reads CASSEGGAYGYTF. CDR3 DNA: TGTGCCAGCAGTGAAGGGGGGGCCTATGGCTACACCTTC.

This clone was picked up a small number of times. The genes are TRBV7-2 and TRBJ1-2, with D unclear. There are 14 residues in the CDR3. Trimming removed 2 bases from V and 7 bases from J, with 14 bases in between. CDR1 and CDR2 from the germline V gene are SGHTA and FQGNSA. CDR3 region: CASSLNLDSRGYTF. Written as DNA, the CDR3 is TGTGCCAGCAGCTTAAATCTGGATTCCCGTGGCTACACCTTC.

The chain recombines TRBV29-1 with TRBJ2-7, with TRBD2 identical over 9 bases. CDR1 SQVTM and CDR2 ANQGSEA come from the germline V gene. The CDR3 is made up of 14 amino acids. With V trimmed by 5 bases and J by 5 bases, 10 bases remained unmatched. The CDR3 protein is CSVSTRGLANEQYF. CDR3 bases: TGCAGCGTTTCGACGAGGGGACTAGCCAACGAGCAGTACTTC.

V usage is TRBV5-1 and J usage is TRBJ2-1, with D perhaps being TRBD1 or TRBD2 (6 bases each). The CDR3 covers 16 residues. Trimming stripped 1 base from V and 8 bases from J, with 19 bases between. Germline V lookup: CDR1 SGHRS, CDR2 YFSETQ. The CDR3 nucleotides are TGCGCCAGCAGCTTGCTCATTTCCATGGAGGGGGATGAGCAGTTCTTC. Translating gives CASSLLISMEGDEQFF.

The rearrangement joins TRBV2 to TRBJ2-1, with TRBD2 as a possible D gene (6 bases). Germline assignment: CDR1 SNHLY and CDR2 FYNNEI. The CDR3 is made up of 14 amino acids. Trimming removed 8 bases from V and 10 bases from J, with 21 bases in between. The CDR3 sequence: CASRAGSLTGEQFF. The DNA for the CDR3 is TGTGCCAGCCGGGCGGGGAGTCTAACGGGGGAGCAGTTCTTC.

This CDR3 reads CASSIYGTALGGSNQPQHF. CDR3 nucleotide sequence: TGTGCCAGTAGTATATACGGAACAGCACTAGGGGGGAGCAATCAGCCCCAGCATTTT. The chain has TRBV19 and TRBJ1-5; D may be TRBD1 (6 bases). Trimming removed 2 bases from V and 1 base from J, with 21 bases in between. CDR1 and CDR2 (germline): LNHDA, SQIVND (reference sequence). This CDR3 is 19 amino acids long.

The V call is TRBV6-1, the J call TRBJ2-3, with D maybe TRBD1 (6 bases). The CDR3 has 15 amino acids. The germline gives CDR1 MNHNS, CDR2 SASEGT. V was clipped by 5 bases and J by 3 bases, with 15 bases between them. This CDR3 is CASSISGTPTDTQYF. The DNA for the CDR3 is TGTGCCAGCAGTATCTCCGGGACACCGACAGATACGCAGTATTTT.

The gene calls are TRBV7-2 and TRBJ1-2; D remains unclear. Germline CDR1 reads SGHTA; CDR2 reads FQGNSA. CDR3 size: 16 residues. V lost 1 base and J lost 0, with 12 bases in between. The CDR3 loop is CASSLGLGRANYGYTF. CDR3 bases: TGTGCCAGCAGCTTAGGGTTGGGTAGAGCTAACTATGGCTACACCTTC.